This TCR beta chain was captured in a study of post-analysis software for immune sequencing data. Study-wide context: Secondary progressive, relapsing-remitting and progressive-relapsing multiple sclerosis were among the included disease courses. Findings of the study overall: When patients were compared with controls, a handful of TRBV segments were more frequent, TRBV5-6, TRBV5-1 and TRBV20-1 among them. Multiple sclerosis patients showed significantly lower normalized Chao1 diversity than controls did.

This clonotype was recorded a few times. The antigen is unknown. Each TCR beta cDNA library carried unique molecular identifiers. Researchers reported roughly 510,000 cDNA molecules coming from approximately 0.95 to 9.8 million T cells. TCRdb re-analysed the PCR reads in MiXCR, keeping a single row per CDR3 protein. Among about 540,000 distinct CDR3 sequences listed, around a third were seen once. The V segment lost 6 bases and the J segment 7 bases; nucleotides outside the gene matches: 5. The CDR3 loop spans 13 amino acids. The chain links TRBV12-3 or TRBV12-4 to TRBJ1-2, with 10 bases matching TRBD1. This sequence originates from a girl between 2 and 17 years old with multiple sclerosis. Sequencing input: blood. The CDR3 bases are TGTGCCAGCAGCCAGACAGGGGGCGTTGGCTACACCTTC. This gives the protein CASSQTGGVGYTF.